Below are 5 T cell receptor beta chains sequenced from a single sample in a study of blood T cell repertoires in COVID-19. Profiling relied on immunoSEQ multiplex PCR, and the TCRdb table lists in-frame clones only, not all of them. This table has about 240,000 clones, under 85% appearing once. Sequencing used peripheral blood. Receptors originate from a man younger than 40 who had recovered from COVID-19.

This clone was counted a single time. This rearrangement joins TRBV2 to TRBJ2-2; D is ambiguous. The CDR3 loop spans 13 amino acids. Germline CDR1 and CDR2: SNHLY and FYNNEI. V gave up 10 bases and J gave up 2 bases, with 11 bases separating them. CDR3 loop: CANQSLNTGELFF. In DNA form, the CDR3 reads TGTGCCAATCAGTCCCTCAACACCGGGGAGCTGTTTTTT.

In this sample, this clone turned up once. The J gene is TRBJ1-2, the V gene TRBV24-1, with no clear D. The CDR3 is made up of 12 amino acids. The ends were cut back, 2 bases at V and 4 bases at J, with 4 bases in the middle. Germline CDR1 is KGHDR and CDR2 is SFDVKD. CDR3 sequence reads: CATSDYSYGYTF. CDR3 nucleotide sequence: TGTGCCACCAGTGATTACTCCTATGGCTACACCTTC.

The rearrangement links TRBV11-3 to TRBJ1-1; possible D gene TRBD1, 5 bases. The CDR3 consists of 13 residues. Trimming removed 6 bases from V and 5 bases from J, with 13 bases in between. Germline lookup yields CDR1 SGHNT and CDR2 YENEEA. DNA for the CDR3: TGTGCCAGCAGTGAGCAAGGGGCGACTGAAGCTTTCTTT. Its translation is CASSEQGATEAFF.

V is TRBV18 and J is TRBJ1-1; TRBD1 might be the D (6 bases). The length of the CDR3 is 13 residues. Trimming cost V 5 bases and J 1 base, with 8 bases left between them. The germline gives CDR1 KGHSH, CDR2 LQKENI. The CDR3 protein is CASSKQGNTEAFF. CDR3 nucleotides: TGTGCCAGCTCAAAACAGGGGAACACTGAAGCTTTCTTT.

The chain joins TRBV11-2 to TRBJ2-7; 10 nucleotides match TRBD1. V was clipped by 5 bases and J by 3 bases; unmatched bases: 10. Germline V gene data show CDR1 as SGHAT and CDR2 as FQNNGV. CDR3 size: 16 residues. CDR3 region: CASSPLTGGVGYEQYF. The CDR3 coding sequence is TGTGCCAGCAGCCCGCTGACAGGGGGCGTAGGCTACGAGCAGTACTTC.